The 10 T cell receptor beta chains below all came from one sample that was sequenced in a study of T-cell memory formation after mild COVID-19 (dated by TCRdb to the early 2020s). Library preparation was by 5' RACE. The sequencer was an Illumina NovaSeq 6000. TCRdb handled the public reads itself, with Q25 trimming in fastp and clone calling in MiXCR, and kept productive beta chains. Each entry merges the rows of one CDR3 protein and shows their most common DNA and genes. In this sample the table shows 90,000 to 120,000 distinct CDR3 sequences, around 17% of which occur a single time. Of the sample, around 5.1% falls within the top ten clones. The sample comprised PBMCs or a T cell subset sorted from them (not recorded which). The receptors were gathered from a man between 18 and 35 years old who had mild COVID-19 (a few samples of this study predate the infection). The sample titles of this study are shuffled in the database, so cell type and time point are left out; the donor was told from shared clones.

The rearrangement joins TRBV7-2 to TRBJ1-1; D is perhaps TRBD1 (6 bases). Trimming removed 0 bases from V and 4 bases from J, with 9 bases in between. The CDR3 has 14 amino acids. CDR1 is SGHTA, CDR2 FQGNSA, per germline. Here the CDR3 DNA reads TGTGCCAGCAGCTTAGCCGGCAGGGGCACTGAAGCTTTCTTT. Translation gives CASSLAGRGTEAFF.

The chain links TRBV6-1 to TRBJ2-3, with D maybe TRBD2 (6 bases). The CDR3 contains 15 residues. The germline V and J ends were trimmed by 4 bases and 6 bases, with 17 bases remaining between them. Germline loops: CDR1 MNHNS, CDR2 SASEGT. CDR3: CASSVQRAGRDTQYF. The CDR3 DNA follows: TGTGCCAGCAGTGTCCAGCGGGCGGGCAGGGATACGCAGTATTTT.

This clonotype has just a few counts. This chain links TRBV2 with TRBJ2-6, with D hard to call. With 3 bases removed from V and 4 bases from J, the gap between germline ends came to 4 bases. The length of the CDR3 is 13 residues. Germline loops: CDR1 SNHLY, CDR2 FYNNEI. This CDR3 is CASSDYGANVLTF. The CDR3 DNA reads as TGTGCCAGCAGTGATTACGGGGCCAACGTCCTGACTTTC.

The genes are TRBV20-1 and TRBJ2-2, with 8 bases aligning to TRBD2. The CDR3 sequence is 15 residues long. V was pared by 0 bases and J by 0 bases, with 0 bases of the junction left unmatched. Germline V gene sequence: CDR1 DFQATT, CDR2 SNEGSKA (reference sequence). The CDR3 DNA reads TGCAGTGCTAGAGAGCGGGGGGCGAACACCGGGGAGCTGTTTTTT. Protein product: CSARERGANTGELFF.

This clonotype came up a few times. The V and J genes are TRBV18 and TRBJ1-5, with 8 bases lining up with TRBD1. Losses at the gene ends were 3 bases for V and 7 bases for J; bases not matched to a gene: 8. Germline CDR1 and CDR2: KGHSH and LQKENI. This CDR3 has 15 residues. DNA for the CDR3: TGTGCCAGCTCACCGGGCGCAGGGGGCGGACAGCCCCAGCATTTT. This encodes CASSPGAGGGQPQHF.

This chain joins TRBV15 and TRBJ2-5; 8 nucleotides match TRBD2. Germline V gene data show CDR1 as LNHNV and CDR2 as YYDKDF (reference sequence). V shed 0 bases, J shed 4 bases, and the junction held 4 bases outside the gene matches. The CDR3 loop spans 15 amino acids. This CDR3 reads CATSRDREGLETQYF. The CDR3 nucleotides are TGTGCCACCAGCAGAGATCGGGAGGGATTAGAGACCCAGTACTTC. The full variable domain, completed using reference TRBV15 and TRBJ2-5, is DAMVIQNPRYQVTQFGKPVTLSCSQTLNHNVMYWYQQKSSQAPKLLFHYYDKDFNNEADTPDNFQSRRPNTSFCFLDIRSPGLGDTAMYLCATSRDREGLETQYFGPGTRLLVL.

J is TRBJ1-2 and V is TRBV18; 8 positions match TRBD1. The CDR3 is 15 amino acids. Looked up from germline, CDR1 is KGHSH and CDR2 is LQKENI. V lost 7 bases, J lost 3 bases, and 10 bases stayed unmatched. The CDR3 protein is CASFSTGDGDYGYTF. For the CDR3, the DNA is TGTGCCAGCTTTTCGACAGGGGACGGCGACTATGGCTACACCTTC.

The chain uses TRBV5-1 and TRBJ2-1, with D uncertain. The CDR3 runs 11 residues. V was cut by 3 bases and J by 5 bases, with 3 bases left in between. The germline V gene has CDR1 SGHRS and CDR2 YFSETQ. DNA for the CDR3: TGCGCCAGCAGCTCACACAATGAGCAGTTCTTC. Protein product: CASSSHNEQFF.

V and J are TRBV20-1 and TRBJ2-3; 9 bases line up with TRBD1. The junction had 8 bases not matched to a gene; V was cut back by 4 bases and J by 3 bases. The CDR3 spans 15 residues. Germline CDR1 is DFQATT and CDR2 is SNEGSKA (reference sequence). The CDR3: CSAKRAGTGTDTQYF. CDR3 coding DNA: TGCAGTGCTAAACGTGCCGGGACAGGGACAGATACGCAGTATTTT.

This clonotype was counted ten times or more. V and J are TRBV12-3 or TRBV12-4 and TRBJ2-1; D is possibly TRBD2 (6 bases). This CDR3 has 15 amino acids. Trimming removed 0 bases from V and 1 base from J, with 7 bases in between. The CDR3 reads CASSLAGGSYNEQFF. In nucleotides, the CDR3 is TGTGCCAGCAGTTTAGCGGGGGGTTCCTACAATGAGCAGTTCTTC.